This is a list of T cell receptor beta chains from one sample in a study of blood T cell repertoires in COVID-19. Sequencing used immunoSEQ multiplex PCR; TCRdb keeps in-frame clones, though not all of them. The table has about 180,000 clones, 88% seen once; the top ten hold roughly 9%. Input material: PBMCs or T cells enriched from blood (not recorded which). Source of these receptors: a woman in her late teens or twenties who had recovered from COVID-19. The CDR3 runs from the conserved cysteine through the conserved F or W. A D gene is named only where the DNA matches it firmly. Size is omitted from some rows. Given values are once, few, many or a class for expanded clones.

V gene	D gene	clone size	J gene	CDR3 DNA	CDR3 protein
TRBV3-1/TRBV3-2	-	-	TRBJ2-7	TGTGCCAGCAGCCAAGTTACGGGAAACTACGAGCAGTACTTC	CASSQVTGNYEQYF
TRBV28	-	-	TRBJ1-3	TGTGCCAGCAGTCCGCCAGGGGACCTAAACACCATATATTTT	CASSPPGDLNTIYF
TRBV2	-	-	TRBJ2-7	TGTGCCAGCAGTCATAGACTCTCCACCTGGAACGAGCAGTACTTC	CASSHRLSTWNEQYF
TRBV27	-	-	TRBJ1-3	TGTGCCAGCAGTTTATCGGGAGGGCCGGGAAACACCATATATTTT	CASSLSGGPGNTIYF
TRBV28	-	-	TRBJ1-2	TGTGCCAGCAGTTTCAAACTTGGTGGCTACACCTTC	CASSFKLGGYTF
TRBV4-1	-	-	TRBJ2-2	TGCGCCAGCAGCCAAGATCAGGGGGGCCTCGGGGAGCTGTTTTTT	CASSQDQGGLGELFF
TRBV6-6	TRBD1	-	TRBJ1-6	TGTGCCAGCAGGCAACAGGGGACGAATTCACCCCTCCACTTT	CASRQQGTNSPLHF
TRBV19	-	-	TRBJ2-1	TGTGCCAGTAGTATAGGGCTCAACAATGAGCAGTTCTTC	CASSIGLNNEQFF
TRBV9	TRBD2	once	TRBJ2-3	TGTGCCAGCAGCGCAGCGGGACTCACAGATACGCAGTATTTT	CASSAAGLTDTQYF
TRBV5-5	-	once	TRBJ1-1	TGTGCCAGCAGCTTGGGCGCCGGGGTCAACACTGAAGCTTTCTTT	CASSLGAGVNTEAFF
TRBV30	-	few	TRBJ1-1	TGTGCCTGGAGTGCGGTCCAGAACACTGAAGCTTTCTTT	CAWSAVQNTEAFF
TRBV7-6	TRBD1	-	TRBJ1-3	TGTGCCAGCAGCCTTAGAGAGGGACAGGTGAACTCTGGAAACACCATATATTTT	CASSLREGQVNSGNTIYF
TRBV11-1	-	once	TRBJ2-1	TGTGCCAGCAGCTTAGATCCGGGGTACTCCTACAATGAGCAGTTCTTC	CASSLDPGYSYNEQFF
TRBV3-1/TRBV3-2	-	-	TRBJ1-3	TGTGCCAGCAGCCAAGCCCGAGGAGGAAACACCATATATTTT	CASSQARGGNTIYF
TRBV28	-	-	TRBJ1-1	TGTGCCAGCATCGGGGGGAACACTGAAGCTTTCTTT	CASIGGNTEAFF
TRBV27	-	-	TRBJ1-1	TGTGCCAGCAGGATGACAGTTGTGAACACTGAAGCTTTCTTT	CASRMTVVNTEAFF
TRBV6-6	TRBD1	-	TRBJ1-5	TGTGCCAGCAATACAGGGGACCAACAGCCCCAGCATTTT	CASNTGDQQPQHF
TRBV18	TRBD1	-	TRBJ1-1	TGTGCCAGCTCACCACTGGACAGGGGAGAGAACACTGAAGCTTTCTTT	CASSPLDRGENTEAFF
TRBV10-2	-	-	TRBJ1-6	TGCGCCAGCAAGAACGACCGAAAAGGAGGCCTGTATTATAATTCACCCCTCCACTTT	CASKNDRKGGLYYNSPLHF
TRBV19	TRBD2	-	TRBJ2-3	TGTGCCAGTAGTGTCTTCACTAGCGGTACTTCAGATACGCAGTATTTT	CASSVFTSGTSDTQYF
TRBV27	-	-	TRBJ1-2	TGTGCCAGCAGTTTATCTCGATCAGGGCCCCGTGGCTACACCTTC	CASSLSRSGPRGYTF
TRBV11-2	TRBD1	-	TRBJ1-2	TGTGCCAGCAGCTCGACAGGGGGCGCGGACGGCTACACCTTC	CASSSTGGADGYTF
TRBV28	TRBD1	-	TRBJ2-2	TGTGCCAGCAGTCGTGACAGGGAAGCGAACACCGGGGAGCTGTTTTTT	CASSRDREANTGELFF
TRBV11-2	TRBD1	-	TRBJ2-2	TGTGCCAGCAGCTTACTACAGGGGCCCACCGGGGAGCTGTTTTTT	CASSLLQGPTGELFF
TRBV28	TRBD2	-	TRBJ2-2	TGTGCCAGCAGTCCCCCAGAGCGGGAGATTAACACCGGGGAGCTGTTTTTT	CASSPPEREINTGELFF
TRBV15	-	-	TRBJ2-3	TGTGCCACCCAGGGGCCTTTTGCAGATACGCAGTATTTT	CATQGPFADTQYF
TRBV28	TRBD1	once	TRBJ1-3	TGTGCCAGCAGCCAAGGGGCGGGACAGATATATAACACCATATATTTT	CASSQGAGQIYNTIYF
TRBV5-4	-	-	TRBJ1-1	TGTGCCAGCAGCTTGGCCGGGGGAGCCACTGAAGCTTTCTTT	CASSLAGGATEAFF
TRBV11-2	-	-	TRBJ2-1	TGTGCCAGCAGCTCGGACTACCTAGGACCAAACAATGAGCAGTTCTTC	CASSSDYLGPNNEQFF
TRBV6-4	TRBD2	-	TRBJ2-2	TGTGCCAGCAGTGCCGGGGGGACCACCGGGGAGCTGTTTTTT	CASSAGGTTGELFF
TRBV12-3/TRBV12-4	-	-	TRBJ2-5	TGTGCCAGCAGTTTCGGAGGGAGTGAGACCCAGTACTTC	CASSFGGSETQYF